The clone carrying this T cell receptor (beta chain) was found many times. Its antigen is undetermined. MiXCR was run by TCRdb on the 5' RACE reads, yielding one entry per CDR3 protein. The sample lists some 15,000 distinct CDR3 sequences; 4% to 6% were seen once. This CDR3 is built from 11 residues. The V end was cut by 5 bases, the J end by 4 bases, with 5 bases between. CDR1 and CDR2 (germline): SNHLY, FYNNEI. This record belongs to a study of spatial heterogeneity in lung cancer. Looking at the study overall: Sequence detection consistently recorded a greater number of beta-chain than alpha-chain sequences.

The time point here: sample taken at primary tumor resection. Around 68 TRACERx patients with early, untreated non-small cell lung cancer donated samples. Tumor, nontumor lung or frozen PBMC supplied whole RNA that was sequenced unsorted. General study points: Tumors with more nonsynonymous mutations had more expanded intratumoral alpha and beta TCRs. Estimated coverage of tumor T cells was roughly 7% for alpha and around 13% for beta chains.

This chain joins TRBV2 and TRBJ1-2, with no clear D. This TCR was sampled from a male donor with early-stage non-small cell lung cancer. The material was lung tumor tissue, obtained at surgery. The CDR3 loop is CASSWTYGYTF. CDR3 sequence (DNA): TGTGCCAGCAGTTGGACCTATGGCTACACCTTC. The full variable domain, with the rest looked up from reference TRBV2 and TRBJ1-2, is EPEVTQTPSHQVTQMGQEVILRCVPISNHLYFYWYRQILGQKVEFLVSFYNNEISEKSEIFDDQFSVERPDGSNFTLKIRSTKLEDSAMYFCASSWTYGYTFGSGTRLTVV.